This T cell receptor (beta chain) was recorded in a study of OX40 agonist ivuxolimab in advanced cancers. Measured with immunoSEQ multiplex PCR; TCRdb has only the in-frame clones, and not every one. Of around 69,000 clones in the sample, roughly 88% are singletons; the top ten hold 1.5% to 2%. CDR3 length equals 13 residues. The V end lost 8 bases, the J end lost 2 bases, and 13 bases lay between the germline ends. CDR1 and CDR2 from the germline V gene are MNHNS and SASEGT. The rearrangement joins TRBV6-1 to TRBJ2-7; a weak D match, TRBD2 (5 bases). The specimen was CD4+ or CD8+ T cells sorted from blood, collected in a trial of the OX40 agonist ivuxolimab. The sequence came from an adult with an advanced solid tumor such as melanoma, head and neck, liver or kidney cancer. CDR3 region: CASVGGFTYEQYF. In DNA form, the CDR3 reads TGTGCCAGCGTTGGCGGGTTTACCTACGAGCAGTACTTC.